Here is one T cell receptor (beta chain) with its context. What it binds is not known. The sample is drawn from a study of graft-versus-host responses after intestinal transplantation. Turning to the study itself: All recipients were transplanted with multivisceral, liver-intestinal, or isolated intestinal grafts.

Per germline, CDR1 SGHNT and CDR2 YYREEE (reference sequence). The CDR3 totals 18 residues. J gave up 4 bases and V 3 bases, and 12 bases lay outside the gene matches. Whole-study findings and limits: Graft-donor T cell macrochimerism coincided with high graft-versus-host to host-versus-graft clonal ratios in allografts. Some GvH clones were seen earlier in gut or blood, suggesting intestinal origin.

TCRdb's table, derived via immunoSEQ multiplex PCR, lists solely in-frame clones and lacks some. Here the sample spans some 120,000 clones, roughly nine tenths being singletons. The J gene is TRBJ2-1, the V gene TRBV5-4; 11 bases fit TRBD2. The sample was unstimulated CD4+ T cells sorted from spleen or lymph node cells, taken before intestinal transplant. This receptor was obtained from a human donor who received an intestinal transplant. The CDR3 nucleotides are TGTGCCAGCAGCTCCAAGGCTAGCGGGGGGCCGCGGTACAATGAGCAGTTCTTC. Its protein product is CASSSKASGGPRYNEQFF. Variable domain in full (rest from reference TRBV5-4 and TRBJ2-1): ETGVTQSPTHLIKTRGQQVTLRCSSQSGHNTVSWYQQALGQGPQFIFQYYREEENGRGNFPPRFSGLQFPNYSSELNVNALELDDSALYLCASSSKASGGPRYNEQFFGPGTRLTVL.